This T cell receptor beta chain was identified during a study of spatial heterogeneity in lung cancer. Study observations and caveats: Expanded alpha and beta TCR counts within tumors tracked tumor mutation counts. Expanded TCR counts, ubiquitous and regional, correlated respectively with ubiquitous and regional nonsynonymous mutation counts.

Trimming removed 6 bases at V and 2 bases at J, with 25 bases between. Germline CDR1 and CDR2: MNHEY and SMNVEV (reference sequence). This CDR3 region has 19 residues. Each TCR cDNA molecule bore a unique molecular identifier. MiXCR, run by TCRdb on the 5' RACE reads, gives a single entry per CDR3 protein. Seen here are roughly 3,000 distinct CDR3 sequences, roughly 16% observed once, and the top ten hold under 12%. This clonotype has a count of ten or more. Its antigen is as yet unknown. The time point denotes: sample taken at primary tumor resection. The study sequenced unsorted whole RNA from tumor, nontumor lung or frozen PBMC.

The chain is built from TRBV27 and TRBJ2-2; maybe TRBD1 (6 bases). The receptor was isolated from a male donor with early-stage non-small cell lung cancer. Here the sequenced sample was lung tumor tissue, taken at surgery. The CDR3, as DNA: TGTGCCAGCAGGCTCGAGGGGGAGAAGAGGGAACCCAACACCGGGGAGCTGTTTTTT. Translating gives CASRLEGEKREPNTGELFF.